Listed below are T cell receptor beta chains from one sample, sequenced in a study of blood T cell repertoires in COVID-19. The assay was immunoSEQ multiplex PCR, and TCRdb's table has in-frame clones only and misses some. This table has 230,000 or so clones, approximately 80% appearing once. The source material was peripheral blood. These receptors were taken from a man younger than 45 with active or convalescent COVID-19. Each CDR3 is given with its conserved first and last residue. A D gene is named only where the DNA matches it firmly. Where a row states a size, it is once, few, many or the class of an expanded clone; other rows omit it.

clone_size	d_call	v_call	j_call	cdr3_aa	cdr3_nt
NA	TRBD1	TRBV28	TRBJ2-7	CASSLARTGADEQYF	TGTGCCAGCAGTTTAGCCCGGACAGGGGCGGACGAGCAGTACTTC
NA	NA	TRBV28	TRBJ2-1	CASSLSQGFNEQFF	TGTGCCAGCAGTTTGAGTCAGGGGTTCAATGAGCAGTTCTTC
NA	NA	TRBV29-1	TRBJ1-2	CSSWGGGYGYTF	TGCAGCTCCTGGGGGGGCGGCTATGGCTACACCTTC
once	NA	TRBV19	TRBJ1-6	CASSMPPLGRDSPLHF	TGTGCCAGTAGTATGCCCCCCCTAGGGAGAGATTCACCCCTCCACTTT
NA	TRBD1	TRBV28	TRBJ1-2	CASSLGTGVGGYTF	TGTGCCAGCAGTTTAGGCACAGGGGTGGGTGGCTACACCTTC
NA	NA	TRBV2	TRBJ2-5	CASSRQKGDPPIAQYF	TGTGCCAGCAGTCGACAGAAGGGGGACCCGCCGATAGCCCAGTACTTC
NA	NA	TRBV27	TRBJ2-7	CASSLYGGSTYEQYF	TGTGCCAGCAGTTTATATGGGGGCTCCACCTACGAGCAGTACTTC
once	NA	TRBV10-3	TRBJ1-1	CAISGGLPEAFF	TGTGCCATCAGTGGGGGACTCCCGGAAGCTTTCTTT
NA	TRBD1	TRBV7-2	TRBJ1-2	CASSLNRGGGYTF	TGTGCCAGCAGCCTGAACAGGGGGGGTGGCTACACCTTC
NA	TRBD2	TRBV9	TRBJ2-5	CASSIAGGHETQYF	TGTGCCAGCAGCATAGCGGGGGGGCATGAGACCCAGTACTTC
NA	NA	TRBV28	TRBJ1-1	CASSWGPTNTEAFF	TGTGCCAGCAGTTGGGGGCCGACTAACACTGAAGCTTTCTTT
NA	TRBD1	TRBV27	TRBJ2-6	CASSAGQGNVLTF	TGTGCCAGCAGTGCGGGACAGGGAAACGTCCTGACTTTC
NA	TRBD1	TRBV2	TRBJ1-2	CASSRQGAGYGYTF	TGTGCCAGCAGTAGACAGGGGGCCGGCTATGGCTACACCTTC
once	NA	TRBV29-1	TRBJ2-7	CSVEETPPRGSGEQYF	TGCAGCGTTGAAGAAACCCCACCTAGGGGGTCCGGCGAGCAGTACTTC
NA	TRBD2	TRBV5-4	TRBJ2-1	CASSLAGVEQFF	TGTGCCAGCAGCTTAGCGGGGGTCGAGCAGTTCTTC
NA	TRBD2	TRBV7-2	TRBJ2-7	CASSLGLASYEQYF	TGTGCCAGCAGTTTAGGACTAGCGAGTTACGAGCAGTACTTC
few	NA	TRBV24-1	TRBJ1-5	CATSDSPGQGSLRNQPQHF	TGTGCCACCAGTGATTCGCCCGGCCAGGGCAGTCTGCGGAATCAGCCCCAGCATTTT
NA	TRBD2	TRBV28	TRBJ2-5	CASSSPGLALSQYF	TGTGCCAGCAGTTCCCCTGGACTAGCATTGTCCCAGTACTTC